These 21 T cell receptor beta chains were all obtained from the same sample, sequenced in a study of blood T cell repertoires in COVID-19. TCRdb keeps only in-frame clones here, not all; method: immunoSEQ multiplex PCR. The sample holds around 110,000 clones; roughly 85% are singletons and the top ten take about 4.5%. Sequencing input: peripheral blood. Source of these receptors: a man aged 40-50 years with acute or convalescent COVID-19.

The chain uses TRBV25-1 and TRBJ2-3; possible D gene TRBD2, 5 bases. CDR1 is MGHDK and CDR2 is SYGVNS in the germline V gene. The length of the CDR3 is 14 residues. The V gene lost 1 base and the J gene lost 4 bases, with 9 bases spanning the gap. CDR3 protein: CASSEFGLADTQYF. Written as DNA, the CDR3 is TGTGCCAGCAGTGAATTCGGACTGGCAGATACGCAGTATTTT.

The rearrangement joins TRBV5-6 to TRBJ2-3; weak D call: TRBD2 (5 bases). The V end was cut by 0 bases, the J end by 6 bases, with 11 bases between. The germline CDR1 and CDR2 sequences are SGHDT and YYEEEE. The CDR3 runs 14 residues. The CDR3 loop is CASSLAVWRDTQYF. The CDR3 nucleotides are TGTGCCAGCAGCTTGGCTGTCTGGAGGGATACGCAGTATTTT. Together with reference TRBV5-6 and TRBJ2-3, the CDR3 gives the full variable domain: DAGVTQSPTHLIKTRGQQVTLRCSPKSGHDTVSWYQQALGQGPQFIFQYYEEEERQRGNFPDRFSGHQFPNYSSELNVNALLLGDSALYLCASSLAVWRDTQYFGPGTRLTVL.

This chain uses TRBV9 with TRBJ1-3; D is undetermined. CDR3 size: 14 residues. CDR1 is SGDLS, CDR2 YYNGEE, per germline. V lost 1 base and J lost 0, with 5 bases in between. This CDR3 reads CASSVHTSGNTIYF. CDR3 in DNA: TGTGCCAGCAGCGTACACACCTCTGGAAACACCATATATTTT.

J is TRBJ2-1 and V is TRBV6-2 or TRBV6-3, with 13 bases fitting TRBD2. The trim removed 6 bases at V and 4 bases at J, leaving 6 bases unmatched. The CDR3 has 16 residues. Germline-derived CDR1 and CDR2 are MNHEY and SVGEGT. In DNA, the CDR3 is TGTGCCAGCAGCCCTACTAGCGGGGGGGCATACAATGAGCAGTTCTTC. It encodes CASSPTSGGAYNEQFF.

V and J are TRBV5-1 and TRBJ2-1; a possible D gene is TRBD1 (5 bases). Germline V gene sequence: CDR1 SGHRS, CDR2 YFSETQ. The V and J ends lost 0 bases and 10 bases respectively, with 23 bases between them. CDR3 length: 17 amino acids. DNA for the CDR3: TGCGCCAGCAGCTTGGCCCCTCAGGGAAGCAATGCTTTGGAGCAGTTCTTC. Translating it yields CASSLAPQGSNALEQFF.

This chain links TRBV11-3 with TRBJ2-1; D gene uncertain. This CDR3 has 13 residues. Trimming shortened V by 2 bases and J by 8 bases, and 10 bases separated the two germline ends. Germline CDR1 and CDR2: SGHNT and YENEEA. CDR3 region: CASSLNSRDEQFF. CDR3 DNA: TGTGCCAGCAGCTTAAATTCCCGGGATGAGCAGTTCTTC. Looking up the rest from reference TRBV11-3 and TRBJ2-1 gives the full variable domain: EAGVVQSPRYKIIEKKQPVAFWCNPISGHNTLYWYLQNLGQGPELLIRYENEEAVDDSQLPKDRFSAERLKGVDSTLKIQPAELGDSAVYLCASSLNSRDEQFFGPGTRLTVL.

The V gene is TRBV24-1, the J gene TRBJ2-1, with TRBD1 matching 7 bases. CDR3 length: 16 residues. The J segment lost 0 bases and the V segment lost 3 bases, leaving 4 bases of the junction unmatched. In germline, CDR1 is KGHDR, CDR2 SFDVKD. CDR3 DNA sequence: TGTGCCACCAGTGATGGGGGACAGAGCTCCTACAATGAGCAGTTCTTC. This codes for CATSDGGQSSYNEQFF.

The sample holds a few counts of this clone. This chain connects TRBV9 to TRBJ1-1; 7 bases are shared with TRBD1. CDR3 length equals 14 residues. V lost 4 bases to trimming and J lost 7 bases; unmatched junction nucleotides: 10. CDR1 is SGDLS and CDR2 is YYNGEE in the germline V gene. The CDR3 protein is CASSPRFGDSEAFF. The CDR3 DNA is TGTGCCAGCAGCCCCCGGTTCGGGGACAGTGAAGCTTTCTTT. Full variable domain (outside the CDR3, taken from reference TRBV9 and TRBJ1-1): DSGVTQTPKHLITATGQRVTLRCSPRSGDLSVYWYQQSLDQGLQFLIQYYNGEERAKGNILERFSAQQFPDLHSELNLSSLELGDSALYFCASSPRFGDSEAFFGQGTRLTVV.

This chain joins TRBV27 and TRBJ2-1; 15 nucleotides agree with TRBD2. The CDR3 runs 17 residues. Unmatched junction bases numbered 4, after V lost 6 bases and J lost 1 base. The germline V gene encodes CDR1 MNHEY and CDR2 SMNVEV (reference sequence). DNA of the CDR3: TGTGCCAGCAGCCCGGGACTAGCGGGGGGTTCCTACAATGAGCAGTTCTTC. It yields the protein CASSPGLAGGSYNEQFF.

This chain connects TRBV6-5 to TRBJ1-5, with TRBD1 identical over 8 bases. CDR1 MNHEY and CDR2 SVGAGI come from the germline V gene. The length of the CDR3 is 15 residues. Losses at the gene ends were 6 bases for V and 1 base for J; bases not matched to a gene: 5. For the CDR3, the DNA is TGTGCCAGCAGCGGGACAGGAGTCAGCAATCAGCCCCAGCATTTT. Translating gives CASSGTGVSNQPQHF.

The chain combines TRBV30 with TRBJ1-4; 8 bases fit TRBD1. CDR3 length equals 12 residues. V lost 4 bases to trimming and J lost 7 bases; unmatched junction nucleotides: 2. The germline V gene has CDR1 GTSNPN and CDR2 SVGIG (reference sequence). The CDR3 loop reads CAWNTGGEKLFF. CDR3 coding DNA: TGTGCCTGGAACACAGGGGGTGAAAAACTGTTTTTT.

The V gene is TRBV3-1 (or the pseudogene TRBV3-2), the J gene TRBJ2-5; TRBD1 matches 7 bases. Germline loops: CDR1 LGHDT, CDR2 YNNKEL (reference sequence). The CDR3 runs to 14 residues. Losses at the gene ends were 4 bases for V and 3 bases for J; bases not matched to a gene: 5. CDR3 sequence (DNA): TGTGCCAGCAGCCCTCGGGACAGCAAAGAGACCCAGTACTTC. Residues: CASSPRDSKETQYF.

The chain's CDR3 is CASSSQIRTGDYGYTF. The CDR3 coding sequence is TGTGCCAGCAGTTCCCAAATCCGGACAGGGGACTATGGCTACACCTTC. The chain couples TRBV6-2 or TRBV6-3 to TRBJ1-2; 9 bases fit TRBD1. The junction had 9 bases not matched to a gene; V was cut back by 4 bases and J by 3 bases. Germline V CDR1 and CDR2: MNHEY, SVGEGT. The CDR3 extends over 16 amino acids.

The chain couples TRBV21-1 to TRBJ1-1; TRBD1, the D gene given by the table, was not confirmed from the DNA. TRBV21-1 is recorded as a pseudogene. CDR3 length equals 15 residues. The CDR3 protein is CASSCRTGLNTEAFF. CDR3 in DNA: TGTGCCAGCAGCTGTCGGACAGGCCTGAACACTGAAGCTTTCTTT.

A single count supports this clone. This chain joins TRBV11-2 and TRBJ1-2; D remains ambiguous. The V and J ends lost 1 base and 6 bases respectively, with 12 bases between them. Germline V gene data show CDR1 as SGHAT and CDR2 as FQNNGV. The CDR3 is made up of 14 amino acids. This chain's CDR3 is CASSLALGVDGYTF. In DNA form, the CDR3 reads TGTGCCAGCAGCTTAGCCTTAGGAGTCGATGGCTACACCTTC.

The V and J genes are TRBV6-1 and TRBJ2-1; 11 bases are a match to TRBD2. Germline CDR1 is MNHNS and CDR2 is SASEGT. The junction had 2 bases not matched to a gene; V was cut back by 1 base and J by 6 bases. The CDR3 length is 15 residues. CDR3 protein: CASSEELAGANEQFF. In DNA form, the CDR3 reads TGTGCCAGCAGTGAAGAACTAGCGGGAGCCAATGAGCAGTTCTTC.

J is TRBJ2-3 and V is TRBV29-1; the match to TRBD2 covers 10 bases. V gave up 7 bases and J gave up 3 bases; unmatched junction bases: 7. The germline V gene has CDR1 SQVTM and CDR2 ANQGSEA. The CDR3 length is 14 residues. The CDR3, as DNA: TGCAGCGCCCAGCGGGAGGGGTTTACAGATACGCAGTATTTT. It translates to CSAQREGFTDTQYF.

The chain combines TRBV7-6 with TRBJ2-2; possibly TRBD1 for D (6 bases). V lost 4 bases and J 6 bases, leaving 9 bases between the germline ends. Germline CDR1 SGHVS, CDR2 FNYEAQ. The CDR3 is made up of 13 amino acids. Here the CDR3 DNA reads TGTGCCAGCAGCTCCTACAGGGCCGGGGAGCTGTTTTTT. Amino acid sequence: CASSSYRAGELFF.

J is TRBJ2-7 and V is TRBV27, with 11 bases aligning to TRBD1. The CDR3 has 14 residues. V gave up 2 bases and J gave up 5 bases; unmatched junction bases: 2. Germline V gene data show CDR1 as MNHEY and CDR2 as SMNVEV (reference sequence). CDR3 loop: CASSLGTGGDEQYF. CDR3 DNA sequence: TGTGCCAGCAGTTTAGGGACAGGGGGGGACGAGCAGTACTTC.

J is TRBJ1-5 and V is TRBV3-1 (or the pseudogene TRBV3-2); D unclear. There are 12 residues in the CDR3. In germline, CDR1 is LGHDT, CDR2 YNNKEL (reference sequence). V shed 3 bases and J shed 3 bases, with 3 bases lying between them. The CDR3 DNA is TGTGCCAGCAGCCAGTACAATCAGCCCCAGCATTTT. Translation: CASSQYNQPQHF.

The chain has TRBV6-1 and TRBJ1-5; unclear D gene. V was shortened by 3 bases and J by 0 bases, with 9 bases between the two germline ends. The CDR3 runs to 15 residues. Germline V gene data show CDR1 as MNHNS and CDR2 as SASEGT. The CDR3 coding sequence is TGTGCCAGCAGTGATTACGGTTATAGCAATCAGCCCCAGCATTTT. Protein product: CASSDYGYSNQPQHF.